This T cell receptor beta chain was obtained from a study of cytomegalovirus exposure and HLA in healthy donors. Study-wide results and caveats: Sequencing depth across donors, presence/absence analyses assumed, was roughly uniform. Cytomegalovirus status was reportedly diagnosed by the classifier with high specificity and sensitivity.

On this clone itself: What it recognizes is unknown.

With 60 Vbeta and 13 Jbeta primers, the PCR was carried out. Measured with immunoSEQ multiplex PCR; TCRdb has only the in-frame clones, and not every one. The sample shows under 150,000 clones, about 80% of them seen only once. The CDR3 is made up of 14 amino acids. The germline V and J ends were trimmed by 6 bases and 7 bases, with 18 bases remaining between them. The germline CDR1 and CDR2 sequences are MDHEN and SYDVKM. This chain links TRBV28 with TRBJ1-2; TRBD1 might be the D (6 bases). The sequencing input was PBMCs. This sequence originates from a man aged 25 to 45 in good health and CMV-seronegative. The CDR3 loop is CASRGAGAGGGYTF. CDR3 DNA: TGTGCCAGCAGGGGGGCAGGGGCAGGCGGTGGCTACACCTTC.